Below are 3 T cell receptor beta chains sequenced from a single sample in a study of blood T cell repertoires in COVID-19. TCRdb keeps only in-frame clones here, not all; method: immunoSEQ multiplex PCR. The repertoire holds fewer than 350,000 clones, with approximately 91% as singletons. The sequenced sample was PBMCs or T cells enriched from blood (not recorded which). These TCRs come from a woman aged 40 to 50 with acute COVID-19.

The gene calls are TRBV28 and TRBJ2-7; D may be TRBD1 (5 bases). This CDR3 contains 14 residues. Germline CDR1 MDHEN, CDR2 SYDVKM. The V gene lost 3 bases and the J gene lost 2 bases, with 11 bases spanning the gap. CDR3 residues: CASSFAAGTYEQYF. CDR3 sequence (DNA): TGTGCCAGCAGTTTCGCAGCAGGGACCTACGAGCAGTACTTC.

Here the CDR3 DNA reads TGTGCCAGCAGCCCCCAGATGGGAGGGGTGGGCTACGAGCAGTACTTC. This sequence encodes CASSPQMGGVGYEQYF. The chain has TRBV7-2 and TRBJ2-7, with TRBD2 matching over 7 bases. The CDR3 has 16 residues. CDR1 is SGHTA and CDR2 is FQGNSA in the germline V gene. V lost 5 bases and J lost 3; bases outside the gene matches: 13.

The chain carries TRBV6-5 and TRBJ2-3, with 11 bases fitting TRBD1. Losses at the gene ends were 10 bases for V and 6 bases for J; bases not matched to a gene: 12. The CDR3 runs to 15 residues. Germline values: CDR1 MNHEY, CDR2 SVGAGI. This chain's CDR3 is CAIRDRGKAGDTQYF. Written as DNA, the CDR3 is TGTGCCATAAGGGACAGGGGGAAAGCTGGCGATACGCAGTATTTT.